This is a list of T cell receptor beta chains from one sample in a study of regulatory T cells in long-lasting Graves disease. A single record per CDR3 protein comes from TCRdb applying MiXCR to the multiplex PCR reads. The sample holds more than 450,000 distinct CDR3 sequences, around 12% seen once. These data were also reused for a study on T cells in Graves' hyperthyroidism and ophthalmopathy.

The sequenced sample was peripheral blood mononuclear cells (PBMCs), obtained at new diagnosis, from a patient treated with antithyroid drugs. The receptors were sampled from a woman aged 30 to 39 with Graves disease. Each CDR3 is given with its conserved first and last residue. D genes are given only for firm matches. The size field is filled for only some rows; it gives once, few, many or a size class.

>TRBD1|few|TRBV6-5|TRBJ1-2
CASSSPDRVLYGYTF
TGTGCCAGCAGTTCCCCGGACAGGGTCCTCTATGGCTACACCTTC
>-|many|TRBV2|TRBJ1-2
CASSLVTGEDYGYTF
TGTGCCAGCAGTCTTGTTACAGGAGAAGACTATGGCTACACCTTC
>-|-|TRBV7-3|TRBJ2-1
CASSLNSVVGPYNEQFF
TGTGCCAGCAGCTTAAATAGTGTGGTAGGACCCTACAATGAGCAGTTCTTC
>TRBD1|many|TRBV2|TRBJ1-5
CASRGQEISQHF
TGTGCCAGCAGGGGACAGGAAATTTCCCAGCATTTT
>-|many|TRBV12-3/TRBV12-4|TRBJ1-1
CASTFGWRGNTEAFF
TGTGCCAGCACCTTCGGGTGGAGGGGGAACACTGAAGCTTTCTTT
>-|many|TRBV24-1|TRBJ2-7
CATSKGGSSYEQYF
TGTGCCACCAGTAAGGGGGGAAGCTCCTACGAGCAGTACTTC
>TRBD2|many|TRBV9|TRBJ2-5
CASSVSGGGETQYF
TGTGCCAGCAGCGTCTCGGGAGGAGGGGAGACCCAGTACTTC
>-|many|TRBV5-1|TRBJ2-7
CASSPGHLTGQQYF
TGCGCCAGCAGCCCGGGACACCTAACAGGACAGCAGTACTTC
>TRBD1|many|TRBV7-3|TRBJ1-1
CASRVDRAAREAFF
TGTGCCAGCAGAGTGGACAGGGCGGCCCGTGAAGCTTTCTTT
>TRBD1|many|TRBV12-3/TRBV12-4|TRBJ1-6
CASREDRGNNSPLHF
TGTGCCAGCAGGGAGGACAGGGGGAATAATTCACCCCTCCACTTT
>-|many|TRBV2|TRBJ2-1
CASSEQSLSNNEQFF
TGTGCCAGCAGTGAACAATCCCTATCAAATAATGAGCAGTTCTTC
>TRBD2|many|TRBV27|TRBJ2-5
CASKLAGGPIQETQYF
TGTGCCAGCAAACTAGCGGGAGGCCCTATCCAAGAGACCCAGTACTTC
>-|-|TRBV6-1|TRBJ1-1
CASSEAELGLTEAFF
TGTGCCAGCAGTGAAGCGGAGTTAGGGTTAACTGAAGCTTTCTTT
>-|many|TRBV20-1|TRBJ2-3
CSARDRRTGTDTQYF
TGCAGTGCTAGAGATCGCCGGACGGGTACAGATACGCAGTATTTT
>TRBD2|many|TRBV13|TRBJ2-7
CASSLGTSGAFYGQYF
TGTGCCAGCAGCTTAGGGACTAGCGGCGCTTTCTACGGGCAGTACTTC
>TRBD1|-|TRBV30|TRBJ1-1
CAYRTGGGTEAFF
TGTGCCTACCGAACAGGGGGGGGTACTGAAGCTTTCTTT
>TRBD2|many|TRBV10-3|TRBJ2-1
CATGPSSGRNWVGDEQFF
TGTGCCACCGGCCCATCTAGCGGGAGGAATTGGGTAGGCGATGAGCAGTTCTTC
>TRBD2|many|TRBV20-1|TRBJ2-3
CSAEAWEGPADTQYF
TGCAGTGCCGAGGCGTGGGAGGGACCTGCAGATACGCAGTATTTT
>TRBD1|-|TRBV19|TRBJ1-1
CASSTRTGSGLDGAFF
TGTGCCAGTAGTACCCGGACAGGGTCAGGTCTCGACGGAGCTTTCTTT
>TRBD1|-|TRBV24-1|TRBJ1-4
CATSDPGQANEKLFF
TGTGCCACCAGTGATCCGGGACAGGCTAATGAAAAACTGTTTTTT
>-|many|TRBV28|TRBJ1-5
CASSFPGTAAQPQHF
TGTGCCAGCAGTTTCCCCGGGACGGCGGCTCAGCCCCAGCATTTT
>-|-|TRBV24-1|TRBJ2-3
CATSESGASGTDTQYF
TGTGCCACCAGTGAATCCGGGGCTAGCGGCACAGATACGCAGTATTTT
>TRBD2|few|TRBV29-1|TRBJ2-2
CSVETGRAGELFF
TGCAGCGTTGAAACGGGGAGGGCCGGGGAGCTGTTTTTT
>-|-|TRBV7-9|TRBJ2-7
CASSSGPRRREQYF
TGTGCCAGCAGCTCAGGGCCTCGGCGGAGGGAGCAGTACTTC
>-|many|TRBV5-1|TRBJ1-2
CASSEPGGVYGYTF
TGCGCCAGCAGCGAACCTGGGGGGGTTTATGGCTACACCTTC
>-|few|TRBV7-9|TRBJ1-1
CASSARRGQTEAFF
TGTGCCAGCAGCGCGCGGCGGGGGCAAACTGAAGCTTTCTTT
>-|many|TRBV19|TRBJ2-3
CASQERGHMKTDTQYF
TGTGCCAGTCAAGAGAGAGGACACATGAAGACAGATACGCAGTATTTT
>-|many|TRBV28|TRBJ1-1
CASHRALEAFF
TGTGCCAGCCACAGGGCCCTCGAAGCTTTCTTT
>-|many|TRBV6-1|TRBJ1-6
CASRITRTSPLHF
TGTGCCAGCAGAATCACCCGGACTTCACCCCTCCACTTT
>-|many|TRBV27|TRBJ2-7
CASRLIGGDLAEQYF
TGTGCCAGCAGGTTAATAGGGGGTGATTTAGCCGAGCAGTACTTC
>-|-|TRBV20-1|TRBJ1-2
CSARDPYTPGYTF
TGCAGTGCCAGGGACCCTTACACCCCTGGCTACACCTTC
>-|many|TRBV30|TRBJ1-6
CAWSDLLNSPLHF
TGTGCCTGGAGTGATCTCCTTAATTCACCCCTCCACTTT
>-|few|TRBV5-1|TRBJ2-1
CASSLTNKQFF
TGCGCCAGCAGCCTTACCAATAAGCAGTTCTTC
>TRBD1|many|TRBV28|TRBJ2-7
CASSLTGTGYEQYF
TGTGCCAGCAGTTTGACCGGGACAGGGTACGAGCAGTACTTC
>TRBD1|many|TRBV5-1|TRBJ1-1
CASSAGTGEAFF
TGCGCCAGCAGCGCCGGGACAGGAGAAGCTTTCTTT
>-|-|TRBV7-9|TRBJ1-2
CASSLETRRVYGYTF
TGTGCCAGCAGCTTAGAGACCCGACGGGTATATGGCTACACCTTC
>-|-|TRBV20-1|TRBJ1-1
CSARAPSSVTEAFF
TGCAGTGCTAGAGCGCCCTCGTCCGTAACTGAAGCTTTCTTT
>TRBD1|many|TRBV24-1|TRBJ2-2
CATSDSKIGQGAPNTGELFF
TGTGCCACCAGTGATTCAAAGATAGGACAGGGGGCGCCGAACACCGGGGAGCTGTTTTTT
>-|many|TRBV5-8|TRBJ2-3
CASRAYGYTDTQYF
TGTGCCAGCAGAGCGTATGGGTACACAGATACGCAGTATTTT
>-|-|TRBV6-2/TRBV6-3|TRBJ2-7
CATQERGYEQYF
TGTGCCACCCAAGAACGGGGCTACGAGCAGTACTTC
>TRBD1|-|TRBV20-1|TRBJ2-6
CSAGGLGTGAGANVLTF
TGCAGTGCTGGCGGGCTCGGGACAGGGGCTGGGGCCAACGTCCTGACTTTC
>TRBD1|-|TRBV4-1|TRBJ2-7
CASSLGQGGPKEYEQYF
TGCGCCAGCAGCCTCGGACAGGGAGGCCCCAAGGAGTACGAGCAGTACTTC
>-|many|TRBV18|TRBJ1-5
CASSDLGQQNQPQHF
TGTGCCAGCTCAGACCTCGGACAGCAAAATCAGCCCCAGCATTTT
>TRBD2|-|TRBV20-1|TRBJ2-1
CSARRLASGEDNEQFF
TGCAGTGCTAGACGACTAGCGTCTGGAGAGGACAATGAGCAGTTCTTC
>TRBD1|-|TRBV4-1|TRBJ2-2
CASSLRTGQGVTGELFF
TGCGCCAGCAGCCTAAGGACAGGACAGGGTGTCACCGGGGAGCTGTTTTTT
>-|many|TRBV11-2|TRBJ2-1
CASSSKGGREPSESHNEQFF
TGTGCCAGCAGCTCAAAAGGGGGGCGGGAACCCTCCGAGTCACACAATGAGCAGTTCTTC
>TRBD2|many|TRBV2|TRBJ2-1
CASSSGARDYTYNEQFF
TGTGCCAGCAGCTCGGGAGCCCGGGACTATACCTACAATGAGCAGTTCTTC
>-|many|TRBV28|TRBJ2-2
CASKSRGELFF
TGTGCCAGCAAGTCTAGGGGGGAGCTGTTTTTT
>-|few|TRBV20-1|TRBJ2-1
CSARDRRGGYNEQFF
TGCAGTGCTAGAGATAGGAGGGGTGGCTACAATGAGCAGTTCTTC
>-|few|TRBV27|TRBJ2-2
CASSWYSDTGELFF
TGTGCCAGCAGTTGGTACTCAGACACCGGGGAGCTGTTTTTT
>-|-|TRBV19|TRBJ2-5
CASSKGLDRVQYF
TGTGCCAGTAGTAAGGGACTAGACAGGGTTCAGTACTTC
>-|few|TRBV4-1|TRBJ2-7
CASSQAPGFSYEQYF
TGCGCCAGCAGCCAAGCACCGGGGTTCTCCTACGAGCAGTACTTC
>TRBD2|many|TRBV2|TRBJ2-1
CASSGTSGIYNEQFF
TGTGCCAGCAGTGGGACTAGCGGGATCTACAATGAGCAGTTCTTC
>-|many|TRBV20-1|TRBJ1-6
CSARPGRNSPLHF
TGCAGTGCTAGACCCGGAAGAAATTCACCCCTCCACTTT